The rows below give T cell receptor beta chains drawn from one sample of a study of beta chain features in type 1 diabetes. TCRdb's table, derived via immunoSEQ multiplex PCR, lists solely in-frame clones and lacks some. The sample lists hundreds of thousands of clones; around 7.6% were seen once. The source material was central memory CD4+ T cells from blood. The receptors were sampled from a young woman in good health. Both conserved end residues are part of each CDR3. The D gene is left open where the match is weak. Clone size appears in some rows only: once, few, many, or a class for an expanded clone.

CDR3nt: TGCGCCAGCAGCCCTGGACAGCACACCGGGGAGCTGTTTTTT; CDR3aa: CASSPGQHTGELFF; d_gene: .; v_gene: TRBV4-1; abundance: few; j_gene: TRBJ2-2
CDR3nt: TGCGCCAGCAGGCAATCGGACTTGACAGATACGCAGTATTTT; CDR3aa: CASRQSDLTDTQYF; d_gene: .; v_gene: TRBV5-1; abundance: few; j_gene: TRBJ2-3
CDR3nt: TGTGCCAGCAGCTATGGACTAGCGACTACCTACGAGCAGTACTTC; CDR3aa: CASSYGLATTYEQYF; d_gene: TRBD2; v_gene: TRBV2; abundance: few; j_gene: TRBJ2-7
CDR3nt: TGTGCCAGCAGCAGACAGGGTCTCTCTGGAAACACCATATATTTT; CDR3aa: CASSRQGLSGNTIYF; d_gene: TRBD1; v_gene: TRBV2; abundance: few; j_gene: TRBJ1-3
CDR3nt: TGTGCCAGCAGCGTAGAACCAAACAATGAGCAGTTCTTC; CDR3aa: CASSVEPNNEQFF; d_gene: .; v_gene: TRBV9; abundance: few; j_gene: TRBJ2-1
CDR3nt: TGTGCCAGCTCACCCAGGATAGGGGACAATGAGCAGTTCTTC; CDR3aa: CASSPRIGDNEQFF; d_gene: .; v_gene: TRBV18; abundance: many; j_gene: TRBJ2-1
CDR3nt: TGCGCCAGCAGCTTGGCCGCTGTCGATGAGCAGTTCTTC; CDR3aa: CASSLAAVDEQFF; d_gene: .; v_gene: TRBV5-1; abundance: .; j_gene: TRBJ2-1
CDR3nt: TGCGCCAGCAGCCAAGACCAGAAAAACATTCAGTACTTC; CDR3aa: CASSQDQKNIQYF; d_gene: .; v_gene: TRBV4-1; abundance: few; j_gene: TRBJ2-4
CDR3nt: TGTGCCAGCAGCAGGACTCCTAGCTCCTACGAGCAGTACTTC; CDR3aa: CASSRTPSSYEQYF; d_gene: .; v_gene: TRBV27; abundance: .; j_gene: TRBJ2-7
CDR3nt: TGTGCCAGCAGTGTTCGGGATGAGCAGTTCTTC; CDR3aa: CASSVRDEQFF; d_gene: .; v_gene: TRBV2; abundance: many; j_gene: TRBJ2-1
CDR3nt: TGTGCCAGCAGTACCGGGACTAGTGGAACGCAGTTCTTC; CDR3aa: CASSTGTSGTQFF; d_gene: TRBD2; v_gene: TRBV6-5; abundance: few; j_gene: TRBJ2-1
CDR3nt: TGTGCCAGCAGTTTTAGGGGCAGATTTTTGGGCTACACCTTC; CDR3aa: CASSFRGRFLGYTF; d_gene: .; v_gene: TRBV28; abundance: .; j_gene: TRBJ1-2
CDR3nt: TGTGCCAGCAGTTTATCAGGATTCCAGAAAGAGACCCAGTACTTC; CDR3aa: CASSLSGFQKETQYF; d_gene: .; v_gene: TRBV7-8; abundance: few; j_gene: TRBJ2-5
CDR3nt: TGTGCCAGCACCCTACGGGCGGATGCAACTAATGAAAAACTGTTTTTT; CDR3aa: CASTLRADATNEKLFF; d_gene: .; v_gene: TRBV28; abundance: many; j_gene: TRBJ1-4
CDR3nt: TGTGCTAGCAGCTTCCGTGCTGCGGGAGAGCAGTTCTTC; CDR3aa: CASSFRAAGEQFF; d_gene: .; v_gene: TRBV7-7; abundance: .; j_gene: TRBJ2-1
CDR3nt: TGTGCCAGCAGTGAAATAGAAGAGACCCAGTACTTC; CDR3aa: CASSEIEETQYF; d_gene: .; v_gene: TRBV2; abundance: .; j_gene: TRBJ2-5
CDR3nt: TGTGCCAGCAGTTCCCCCTTAGAGAACACAGATACGCAGTATTTT; CDR3aa: CASSSPLENTDTQYF; d_gene: .; v_gene: TRBV6-6; abundance: .; j_gene: TRBJ2-3
CDR3nt: TGTGCCAGCAGCCGCCAACCTAGCGGGATGGTCACAGATACGCAGTATTTT; CDR3aa: CASSRQPSGMVTDTQYF; d_gene: TRBD2; v_gene: TRBV11-2; abundance: few; j_gene: TRBJ2-3
CDR3nt: TGTGCCAGCAGCTTAACGGGGGACAGCAATCAGCCCCAGCATTTT; CDR3aa: CASSLTGDSNQPQHF; d_gene: .; v_gene: TRBV7-3; abundance: few; j_gene: TRBJ1-5
CDR3nt: TGTGCCAGCAGCTTTGACAGAGGAGAGACCCAGTACTTC; CDR3aa: CASSFDRGETQYF; d_gene: .; v_gene: TRBV7-2; abundance: .; j_gene: TRBJ2-5
CDR3nt: TGTGCCAGCAGTGTCCAACCGGGGGACAGGGGCCACACTGAAGCTTTCTTT; CDR3aa: CASSVQPGDRGHTEAFF; d_gene: TRBD1; v_gene: TRBV25-1; abundance: .; j_gene: TRBJ1-1
CDR3nt: TGTGCCAGCTCACCTTCCTCTACCGGGGAGCTGTTTTTT; CDR3aa: CASSPSSTGELFF; d_gene: .; v_gene: TRBV18; abundance: .; j_gene: TRBJ2-2
CDR3nt: TGTGCCAGCAGTAAGACTAGCAATGAGCAGTTCTTC; CDR3aa: CASSKTSNEQFF; d_gene: .; v_gene: TRBV6-6; abundance: .; j_gene: TRBJ2-1
CDR3nt: TGTGCCAGCAGCCTCAGGGGTAACTATGGCTACACCTTC; CDR3aa: CASSLRGNYGYTF; d_gene: .; v_gene: TRBV5-4; abundance: few; j_gene: TRBJ1-2
CDR3nt: TGCGCCAGCAGCCAACAGGTCACAGATACGCAGTATTTT; CDR3aa: CASSQQVTDTQYF; d_gene: .; v_gene: TRBV5-1; abundance: few; j_gene: TRBJ2-3
CDR3nt: TGTGCCAGCAGTTACATTCGGACAGGGGGAGCCTATGGCTACACCTTC; CDR3aa: CASSYIRTGGAYGYTF; d_gene: TRBD1; v_gene: TRBV6-5; abundance: many; j_gene: TRBJ1-2
CDR3nt: TGTGCCAGCAGTTACTCGGCAGGGTTCAACTACGAGCAGTACTTC; CDR3aa: CASSYSAGFNYEQYF; d_gene: .; v_gene: TRBV6-5; abundance: .; j_gene: TRBJ2-7
CDR3nt: TGTGCCAGCAGCGTAGACAATTACTCTGGAAACACCATATATTTT; CDR3aa: CASSVDNYSGNTIYF; d_gene: .; v_gene: TRBV9; abundance: few; j_gene: TRBJ1-3
CDR3nt: TGTGCCAGCAGCATCGACAGGGAAGGCTACACCTTC; CDR3aa: CASSIDREGYTF; d_gene: TRBD1; v_gene: TRBV7-9; abundance: few; j_gene: TRBJ1-2
CDR3nt: TGCAGCGTACAGGGAGGCTATGGCTACACCTTC; CDR3aa: CSVQGGYGYTF; d_gene: .; v_gene: TRBV29-1; abundance: .; j_gene: TRBJ1-2
CDR3nt: TGTGCCAGCAGTTTAGCGACTAGCGGATACAATGAGCAGTTCTTC; CDR3aa: CASSLATSGYNEQFF; d_gene: TRBD2; v_gene: TRBV28; abundance: .; j_gene: TRBJ2-1
CDR3nt: TGTGCCAGCTCTTCAGGACGGAGCTCCTACAATGAGCAGTTCTTC; CDR3aa: CASSSGRSSYNEQFF; d_gene: .; v_gene: TRBV18; abundance: few; j_gene: TRBJ2-1
CDR3nt: TGTGCCAGCAGCCAAGGTGTAGCGGGAGGGCTAACAGATACGCAGTATTTT; CDR3aa: CASSQGVAGGLTDTQYF; d_gene: TRBD2; v_gene: TRBV5-4; abundance: .; j_gene: TRBJ2-3
CDR3nt: TGTGCCAGCAGGAGACCCTTCCTTGTCTCCTACGAGCAGTACTTC; CDR3aa: CASRRPFLVSYEQYF; d_gene: .; v_gene: TRBV21-1; abundance: .; j_gene: TRBJ2-7
CDR3nt: TGTGCCAGCAGCCCAGCAGGGGGCCCCTACGAGCAGTACTTC; CDR3aa: CASSPAGGPYEQYF; d_gene: TRBD1; v_gene: TRBV5-4; abundance: many; j_gene: TRBJ2-7
CDR3nt: TGTGCCAGCTCGCAGATCGGGACTAGCGGGGCGAACACCGGGGAGCTGTTTTTT; CDR3aa: CASSQIGTSGANTGELFF; d_gene: TRBD2; v_gene: TRBV18; abundance: .; j_gene: TRBJ2-2
CDR3nt: TGTGCCAGCATTGCGGGAGTGGCCTACAATGAGCAGTTCTTC; CDR3aa: CASIAGVAYNEQFF; d_gene: TRBD2; v_gene: TRBV2; abundance: .; j_gene: TRBJ2-1
CDR3nt: TGTGCCAGCAGTTTACCCAGCTCCTACGAGCAGTACTTC; CDR3aa: CASSLPSSYEQYF; d_gene: .; v_gene: TRBV28; abundance: .; j_gene: TRBJ2-7
CDR3nt: TGTGCCAGCAGTGAATCCGCCGGGGAGCTGTTTTTT; CDR3aa: CASSESAGELFF; d_gene: .; v_gene: TRBV2; abundance: once; j_gene: TRBJ2-2
CDR3nt: TGTGCCAGCAGGACTAGCGGGAGCCACAATGAGCAGTTCTTC; CDR3aa: CASRTSGSHNEQFF; d_gene: TRBD2; v_gene: TRBV6-1; abundance: .; j_gene: TRBJ2-1
CDR3nt: TGTGCCAGCAGTTACAAATGCATTCAGTACTTC; CDR3aa: CASSYKCIQYF; d_gene: .; v_gene: TRBV6-7; abundance: many; j_gene: TRBJ2-4
CDR3nt: TGTGCCAGCAGCAAACCGGGACTAGCGCCCTACAATGAGCAGTTCTTC; CDR3aa: CASSKPGLAPYNEQFF; d_gene: TRBD2; v_gene: TRBV5-8; abundance: few; j_gene: TRBJ2-1
CDR3nt: TGTGCCAGCAGTGACCAGGCCTTGGACGAGCAGTACTTC; CDR3aa: CASSDQALDEQYF; d_gene: .; v_gene: TRBV25-1; abundance: many; j_gene: TRBJ2-7
CDR3nt: TGTGCCAGCAGCTTCGAGCGGAGCTCCTACAATGAGCAGTTCTTC; CDR3aa: CASSFERSSYNEQFF; d_gene: .; v_gene: TRBV7-3; abundance: .; j_gene: TRBJ2-1
CDR3nt: TGCAGCGTTTCCGGGACTAGTGGCTACAATGAGCAGTTCTTC; CDR3aa: CSVSGTSGYNEQFF; d_gene: TRBD2; v_gene: TRBV29-1; abundance: .; j_gene: TRBJ2-1
CDR3nt: TGTGCCAGCAGTTGGGGACAGGTACCCCACGAGCAGTACTTC; CDR3aa: CASSWGQVPHEQYF; d_gene: TRBD1; v_gene: TRBV2; abundance: few; j_gene: TRBJ2-7
CDR3nt: TGTGCCAGCAGCTCGACGGGAGGGCAGTACGAGCAGTACTTC; CDR3aa: CASSSTGGQYEQYF; d_gene: TRBD2; v_gene: TRBV7-9; abundance: .; j_gene: TRBJ2-7
CDR3nt: TGTGCCAGCAGCCCGACCCCGGGACAGCTAAATCAGCCCCAGCATTTT; CDR3aa: CASSPTPGQLNQPQHF; d_gene: TRBD1; v_gene: TRBV2; abundance: .; j_gene: TRBJ1-5
CDR3nt: TGTGCCAGCAGTGTGGGGCTAGCGGGAGCGCACATTCAGTACTTC; CDR3aa: CASSVGLAGAHIQYF; d_gene: TRBD2; v_gene: TRBV28; abundance: .; j_gene: TRBJ2-4
CDR3nt: TGCGCCAGCAGCCCCGGGACTAGCCTGGAGACCCAGTACTTC; CDR3aa: CASSPGTSLETQYF; d_gene: TRBD2; v_gene: TRBV5-1; abundance: .; j_gene: TRBJ2-5
CDR3nt: TGTGCCAGCAGCTTAACACACACAGATACGCAGTATTTT; CDR3aa: CASSLTHTDTQYF; d_gene: .; v_gene: TRBV7-2; abundance: .; j_gene: TRBJ2-3
CDR3nt: TGTGCCAGCAGTTACTCGGGCGCAGGGGGCGCAGATACGCAGTATTTT; CDR3aa: CASSYSGAGGADTQYF; d_gene: TRBD1; v_gene: TRBV6-5; abundance: .; j_gene: TRBJ2-3
CDR3nt: TGTGCCAGCAGCCCGGGGGGACGGTCTCAAGAGACCCAGTACTTC; CDR3aa: CASSPGGRSQETQYF; d_gene: TRBD2; v_gene: TRBV5-8; abundance: .; j_gene: TRBJ2-5
CDR3nt: TGTGCCAGCCAGGAGGGGACGATGAACACTGAAGCTTTCTTT; CDR3aa: CASQEGTMNTEAFF; d_gene: .; v_gene: TRBV28; abundance: .; j_gene: TRBJ1-1
CDR3nt: TGTGCCAGCAGTAAGCAGGGAGCAGAGCCCCAGCATTTT; CDR3aa: CASSKQGAEPQHF; d_gene: .; v_gene: TRBV28; abundance: few; j_gene: TRBJ1-5